The 6 T cell receptor beta chains below all came from one sample that was sequenced in a study. TCRdb reprocessed the 5' RACE reads with MiXCR, giving one entry per CDR3 protein. The table has tens of thousands of distinct CDR3 sequences, roughly 26% seen once. Input material: naive CD4+ T cells sorted from a lymph node. Subset noted: naive CD4+ T cells, CD4+CD45RA+CD25-. The receptors here all came from a female donor with breast cancer.

This clonotype was seen repeatedly, ten times or more. The chain couples TRBV9 to TRBJ1-5, with D unresolved. CDR3 length: 15 residues. The germline V gene has CDR1 SGDLS and CDR2 YYNGEE. V was trimmed by 0 bases and J by 3 bases, leaving 10 bases between them. As DNA, the CDR3 is TGTGCCAGCAGCGTAGGGGCAGATTACAATCAGCCCCAGCATTTT. Protein product: CASSVGADYNQPQHF.

This clonotype came up a few times. The rearrangement joins TRBV20-1 to TRBJ2-7; D possibly corresponds to TRBD1 (6 bases). The CDR3 runs 15 residues. Germline CDR1 is DFQATT and CDR2 is SNEGSKA (reference sequence). V was pared by 5 bases and J by 0 bases, with 17 bases between. This chain's CDR3 is CSARAGTPASYEQYF. CDR3 in DNA: TGCAGTGCTCGCGCCGGGACACCCGCCTCCTACGAGCAGTACTTC.

As concerns this clonotype: Since a much larger clone is just one base distant, this may be a read error. The chain uses TRBV20-1 and TRBJ2-1, with D possibly matching TRBD1 (6 bases). Per the germline V gene, CDR1 is DFQATT and CDR2 is SNEGSKA (reference sequence). The V end was cut by 4 bases, the J end by 8 bases, with 18 bases between. This CDR3 is built from 14 residues. CDR3 nucleotide sequence: TGCAGTGCTACGACAGGCAACGTTATAGATGAGCAGTTCTTC. The encoded protein is CSATTGNVIDEQFF.

Only a few counts were recorded for this clonotype. V usage is TRBV6-6 and J usage is TRBJ1-6; D is unclear. V lost 2 bases, J lost 13 bases, and 18 bases lay in between. Germline CDR1 MNHNY, CDR2 SVGAGI (reference sequence). This CDR3 comprises 15 residues. The CDR3 spells CASSYRPLNNFPLHF. As DNA, the CDR3 is TGTGCCAGCAGTTACAGGCCGCTTAATAATTTCCCCCTCCACTTT.

CDR3 sequence (DNA): TGCAGCGTACTCCCCTTCGAGCGCAATGAGCAGTTCTTC. Translation gives CSVLPFERNEQFF. This sequence joins TRBV29-1 and TRBJ2-1; unclear D gene. V lost 6 bases and J lost 6, with 15 bases in between. This CDR3 contains 13 residues. Germline CDR1 is SQVTM and CDR2 is ANQGSEA.

This chain uses TRBV10-3 with TRBJ2-5; D tentatively reads TRBD1 or TRBD2 (7 bases each). Germline V gives CDR1 ENHRY, CDR2 SYGVKD. The CDR3 length is 17 residues. Trimming cost V 4 bases and J 5 bases, with 23 bases left between them. In DNA, the CDR3 is TGTGCCATCAGTGGGCGAACAGGGGAGGGTGTTTCGGAGACCCAGTACTTC. It encodes CAISGRTGEGVSETQYF.